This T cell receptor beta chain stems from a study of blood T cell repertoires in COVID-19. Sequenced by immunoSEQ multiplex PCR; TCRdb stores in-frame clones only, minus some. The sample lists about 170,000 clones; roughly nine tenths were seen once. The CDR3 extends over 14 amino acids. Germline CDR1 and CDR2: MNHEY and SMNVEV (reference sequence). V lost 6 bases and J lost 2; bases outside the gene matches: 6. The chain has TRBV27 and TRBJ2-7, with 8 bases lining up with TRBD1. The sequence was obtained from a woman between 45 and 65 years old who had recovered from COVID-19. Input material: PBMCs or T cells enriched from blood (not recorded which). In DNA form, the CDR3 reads TGTGCCAGCAGAAAACAGGGGGGACCCTACGAGCAGTACTTC. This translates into CASRKQGGPYEQYF.